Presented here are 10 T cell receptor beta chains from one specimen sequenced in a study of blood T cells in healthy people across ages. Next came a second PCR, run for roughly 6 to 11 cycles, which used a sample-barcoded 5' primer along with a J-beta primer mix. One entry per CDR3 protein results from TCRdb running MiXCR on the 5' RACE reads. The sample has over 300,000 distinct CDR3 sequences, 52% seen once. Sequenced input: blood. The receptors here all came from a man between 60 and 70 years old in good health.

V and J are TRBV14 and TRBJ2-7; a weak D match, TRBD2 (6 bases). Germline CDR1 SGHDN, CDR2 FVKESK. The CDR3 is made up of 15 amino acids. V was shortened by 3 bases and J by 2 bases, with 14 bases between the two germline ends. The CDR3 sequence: CASSQSLAPTYEQYF. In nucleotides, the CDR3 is TGTGCCAGCAGCCAGAGCCTAGCGCCCACCTACGAGCAGTACTTC.

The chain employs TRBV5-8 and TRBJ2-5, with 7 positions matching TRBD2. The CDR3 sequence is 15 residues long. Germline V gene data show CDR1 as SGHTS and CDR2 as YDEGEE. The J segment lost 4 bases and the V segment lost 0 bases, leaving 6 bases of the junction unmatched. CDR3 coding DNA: TGTGCCAGCAGCTTGGGGCAGGGAGGGAGAGAGACCCAGTACTTC. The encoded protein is CASSLGQGGRETQYF.

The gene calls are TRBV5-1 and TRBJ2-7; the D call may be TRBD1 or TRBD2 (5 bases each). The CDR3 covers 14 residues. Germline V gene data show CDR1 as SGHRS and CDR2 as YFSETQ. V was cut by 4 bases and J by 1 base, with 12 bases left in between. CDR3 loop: CASSRDGASYEQYF. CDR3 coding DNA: TGCGCCAGCAGCCGGGACGGAGCATCCTACGAGCAGTACTTC. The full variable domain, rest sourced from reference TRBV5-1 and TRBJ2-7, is KAGVTQTPRYLIKTRGQQVTLSCSPISGHRSVSWYQQTPGQGLQFLFEYFSETQRNKGNFPGRFSGRQFSNSRSEMNVSTLELGDSALYLCASSRDGASYEQYFGPGTRLTVT.

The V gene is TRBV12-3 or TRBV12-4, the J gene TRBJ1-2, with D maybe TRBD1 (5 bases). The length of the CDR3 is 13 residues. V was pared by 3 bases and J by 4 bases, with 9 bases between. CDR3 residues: CASSLGTIYGYTF. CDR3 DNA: TGTGCCAGCAGTTTGGGGACTATCTATGGCTACACCTTC.

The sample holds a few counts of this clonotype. The CDR3: CASSPQPTHSNQPQHF. The CDR3 DNA is TGTGCCAGCAGCCCACAACCGACTCATAGCAATCAGCCCCAGCATTTT. V gene TRBV5-5 combines with J gene TRBJ1-5, with no clear D. Between the trimmed V and J ends, which lost 4 bases and 0 bases, there was a span of 14 bases. CDR3 length equals 16 residues. Germline V gene lookup returns CDR1 SGHKS and CDR2 YYEKEE (reference sequence).

The CDR3 DNA sequence: TGTGCTAGTGGTTTGGGGGTTCAGGGGCCGAGCACAGATACGCAGTATTTT. Amino acids: CASGLGVQGPSTDTQYF. This sequence joins TRBV12-5 and TRBJ2-3; perhaps TRBD1 as D (6 bases). The CDR3 covers 17 residues. Looked up from germline, CDR1 is LGHNT and CDR2 is FRNRAP. Between the trimmed V and J ends, which lost 1 base and 0 bases, there was a span of 14 bases. The variable domain in full, completed from reference TRBV12-5 and TRBJ2-3, reads DARVTQTPRHKVTEMGQEVTMRCQPILGHNTVFWYRQTMMQGLELLAYFRNRAPLDDSGMPKDRFSAEMPDATLATLKIQPSEPRDSAVYFCASGLGVQGPSTDTQYFGPGTRLTVL.

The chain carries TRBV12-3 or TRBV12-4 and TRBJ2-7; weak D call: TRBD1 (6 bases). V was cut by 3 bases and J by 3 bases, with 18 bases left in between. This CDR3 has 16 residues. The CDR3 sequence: CASSLRGGTLGYEQYF. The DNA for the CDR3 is TGTGCCAGCAGTTTGAGAGGTGGGACACTAGGCTACGAGCAGTACTTC.

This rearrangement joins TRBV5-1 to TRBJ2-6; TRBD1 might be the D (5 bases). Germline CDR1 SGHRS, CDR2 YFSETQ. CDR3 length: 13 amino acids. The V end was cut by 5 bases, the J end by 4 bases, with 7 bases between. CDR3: CASRGAGANVLTF. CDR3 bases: TGCGCCAGCAGAGGGGCAGGGGCCAACGTCCTGACTTTC.

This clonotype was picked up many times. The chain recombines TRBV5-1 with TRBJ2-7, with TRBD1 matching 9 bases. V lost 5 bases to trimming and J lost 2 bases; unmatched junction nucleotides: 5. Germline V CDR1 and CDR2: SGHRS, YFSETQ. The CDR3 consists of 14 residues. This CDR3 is CASRGTGITYEQYF. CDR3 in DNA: TGCGCCAGCAGAGGGACAGGGATTACCTACGAGCAGTACTTC.

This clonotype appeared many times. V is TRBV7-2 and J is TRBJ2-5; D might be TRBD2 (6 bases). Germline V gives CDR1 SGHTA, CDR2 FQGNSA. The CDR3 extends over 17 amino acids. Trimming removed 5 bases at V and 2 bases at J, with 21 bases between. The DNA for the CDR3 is TGTGCCAGCAGCCCCCACAAAGGCTACCGGGGGCAAGAGACCCAGTACTTC. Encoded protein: CASSPHKGYRGQETQYF. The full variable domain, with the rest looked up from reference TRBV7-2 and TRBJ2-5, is GAGVSQSPSNKVTEKGKDVELRCDPISGHTALYWYRQSLGQGLEFLIYFQGNSAPDKSGLPSDRFSAERTGGSVSTLTIQRTQQEDSAVYLCASSPHKGYRGQETQYFGPGTRLLVL.